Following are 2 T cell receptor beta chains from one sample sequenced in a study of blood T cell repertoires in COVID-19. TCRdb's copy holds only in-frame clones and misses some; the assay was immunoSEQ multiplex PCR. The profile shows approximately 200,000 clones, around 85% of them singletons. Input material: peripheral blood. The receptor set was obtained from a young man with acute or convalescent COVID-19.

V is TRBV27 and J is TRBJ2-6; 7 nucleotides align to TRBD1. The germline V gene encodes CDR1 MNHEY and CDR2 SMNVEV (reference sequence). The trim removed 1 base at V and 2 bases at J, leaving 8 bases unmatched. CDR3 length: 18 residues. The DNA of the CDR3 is TGTGCCAGCAGTTTATTCCCGGGACAGCTTACTGGGGCCAACGTCCTGACTTTC. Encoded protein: CASSLFPGQLTGANVLTF.

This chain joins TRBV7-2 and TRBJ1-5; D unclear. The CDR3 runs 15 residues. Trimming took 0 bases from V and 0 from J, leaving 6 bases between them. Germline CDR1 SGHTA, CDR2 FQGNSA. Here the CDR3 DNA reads TGTGCCAGCAGCTTAGCGCCGGGTAGCAATCAGCCCCAGCATTTT. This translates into CASSLAPGSNQPQHF.